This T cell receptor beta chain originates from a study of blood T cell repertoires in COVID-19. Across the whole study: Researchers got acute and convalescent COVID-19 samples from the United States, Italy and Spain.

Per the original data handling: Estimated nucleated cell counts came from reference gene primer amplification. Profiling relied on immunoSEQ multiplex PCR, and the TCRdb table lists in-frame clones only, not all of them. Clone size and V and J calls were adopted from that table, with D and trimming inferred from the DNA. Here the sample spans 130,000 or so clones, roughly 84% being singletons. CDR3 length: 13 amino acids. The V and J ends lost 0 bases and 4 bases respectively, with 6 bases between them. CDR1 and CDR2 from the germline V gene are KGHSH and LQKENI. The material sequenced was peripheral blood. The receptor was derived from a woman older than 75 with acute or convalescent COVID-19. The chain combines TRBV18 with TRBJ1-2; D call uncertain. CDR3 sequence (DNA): TGTGCCAGCTCACCACCCGGGTTCTATGGCTACACCTTC. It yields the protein CASSPPGFYGYTF.